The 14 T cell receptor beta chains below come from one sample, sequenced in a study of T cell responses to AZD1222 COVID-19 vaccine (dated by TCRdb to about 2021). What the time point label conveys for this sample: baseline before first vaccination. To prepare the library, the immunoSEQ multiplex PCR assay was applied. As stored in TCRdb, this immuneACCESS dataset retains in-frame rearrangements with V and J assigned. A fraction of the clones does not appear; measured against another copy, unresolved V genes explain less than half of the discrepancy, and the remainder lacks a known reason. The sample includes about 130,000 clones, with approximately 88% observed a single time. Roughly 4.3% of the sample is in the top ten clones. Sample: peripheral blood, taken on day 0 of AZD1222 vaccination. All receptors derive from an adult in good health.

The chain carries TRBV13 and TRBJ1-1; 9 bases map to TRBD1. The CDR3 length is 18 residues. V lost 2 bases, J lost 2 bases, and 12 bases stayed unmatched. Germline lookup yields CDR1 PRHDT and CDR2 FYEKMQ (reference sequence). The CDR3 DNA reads TGTGCCAGCAGCTTACAAACAGGGGGCCTCCCACCCAACACTGAAGCTTTCTTT. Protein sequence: CASSLQTGGLPPNTEAFF.

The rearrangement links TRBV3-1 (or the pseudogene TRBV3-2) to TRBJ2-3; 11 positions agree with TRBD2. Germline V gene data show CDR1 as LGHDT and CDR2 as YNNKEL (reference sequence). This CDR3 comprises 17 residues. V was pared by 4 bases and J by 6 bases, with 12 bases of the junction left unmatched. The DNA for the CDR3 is TGTGCCAGCAGCCGTGAAAAGACTAGCGGGGTAGGTGATACGCAGTATTTT. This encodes CASSREKTSGVGDTQYF.

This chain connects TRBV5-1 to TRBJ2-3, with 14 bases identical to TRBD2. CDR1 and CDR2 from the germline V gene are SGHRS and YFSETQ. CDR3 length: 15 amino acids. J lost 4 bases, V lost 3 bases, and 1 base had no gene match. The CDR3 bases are TGCGCCAGCAGCTGGGGACTAGCGGGGGCAGATACGCAGTATTTT. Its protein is CASSWGLAGADTQYF. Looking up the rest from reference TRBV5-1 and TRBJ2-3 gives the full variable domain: KAGVTQTPRYLIKTRGQQVTLSCSPISGHRSVSWYQQTPGQGLQFLFEYFSETQRNKGNFPGRFSGRQFSNSRSEMNVSTLELGDSALYLCASSWGLAGADTQYFGPGTRLTVL.

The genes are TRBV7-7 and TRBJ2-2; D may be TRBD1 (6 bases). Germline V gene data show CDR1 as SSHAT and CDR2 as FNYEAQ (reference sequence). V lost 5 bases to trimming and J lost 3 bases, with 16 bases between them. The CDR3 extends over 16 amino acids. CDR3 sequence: CASSPSGTTHTGELFF. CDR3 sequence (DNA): TGTGCCAGCAGCCCCTCCGGGACAACACACACCGGGGAGCTGTTTTTT.

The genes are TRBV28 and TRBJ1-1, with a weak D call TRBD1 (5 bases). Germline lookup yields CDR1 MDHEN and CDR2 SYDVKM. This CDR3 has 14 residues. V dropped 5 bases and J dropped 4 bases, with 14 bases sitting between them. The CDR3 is CASSPAAGTTEAFF. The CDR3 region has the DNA TGTGCCAGCAGTCCCGCCGCAGGGACCACTGAAGCTTTCTTT.

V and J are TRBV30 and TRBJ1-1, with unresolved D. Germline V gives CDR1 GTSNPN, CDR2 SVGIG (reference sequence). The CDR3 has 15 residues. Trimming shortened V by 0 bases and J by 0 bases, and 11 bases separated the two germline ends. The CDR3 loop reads CAWSVRRGLNTEAFF. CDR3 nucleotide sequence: TGTGCCTGGAGTGTACGGCGGGGTTTGAACACTGAAGCTTTCTTT.

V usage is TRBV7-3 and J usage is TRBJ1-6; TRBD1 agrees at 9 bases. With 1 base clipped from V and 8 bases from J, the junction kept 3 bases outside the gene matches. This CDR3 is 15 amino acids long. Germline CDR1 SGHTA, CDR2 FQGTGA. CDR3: CASSLMGQGYSPLHF. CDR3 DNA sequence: TGTGCCAGCAGCTTAATGGGACAGGGATATTCACCCCTCCACTTT.

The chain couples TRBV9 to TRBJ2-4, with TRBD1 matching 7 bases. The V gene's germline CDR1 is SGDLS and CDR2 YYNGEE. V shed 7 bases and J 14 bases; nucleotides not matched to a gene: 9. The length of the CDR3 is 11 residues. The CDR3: CASGQTGNKYF. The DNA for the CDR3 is TGTGCCAGCGGACAGACAGGGAATAAGTACTTC.

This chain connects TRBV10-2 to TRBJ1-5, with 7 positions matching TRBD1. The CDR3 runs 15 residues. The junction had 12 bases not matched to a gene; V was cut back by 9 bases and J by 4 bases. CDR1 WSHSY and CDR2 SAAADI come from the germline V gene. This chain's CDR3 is CASRKGALRNQPQHF. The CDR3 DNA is TGCGCCAGTCGTAAGGGGGCTCTGAGAAATCAGCCCCAGCATTTT.

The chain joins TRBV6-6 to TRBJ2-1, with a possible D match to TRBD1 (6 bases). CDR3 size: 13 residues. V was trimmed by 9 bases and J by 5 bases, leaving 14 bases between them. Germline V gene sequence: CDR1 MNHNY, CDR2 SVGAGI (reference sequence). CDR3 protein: CASLYRDDNEQFF. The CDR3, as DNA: TGTGCCAGTTTATACAGGGATGACAATGAGCAGTTCTTC.

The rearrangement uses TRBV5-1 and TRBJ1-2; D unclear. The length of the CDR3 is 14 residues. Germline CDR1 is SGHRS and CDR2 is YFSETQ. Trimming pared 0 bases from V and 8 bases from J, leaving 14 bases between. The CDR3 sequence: CASSLAGGLGGYTF. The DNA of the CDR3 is TGCGCCAGCAGCTTGGCCGGAGGTCTGGGAGGCTACACCTTC.

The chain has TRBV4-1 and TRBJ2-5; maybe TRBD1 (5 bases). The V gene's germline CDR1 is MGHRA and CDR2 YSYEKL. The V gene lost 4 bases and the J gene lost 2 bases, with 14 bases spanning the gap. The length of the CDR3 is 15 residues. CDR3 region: CASSPWPRDQETQYF. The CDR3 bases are TGCGCCAGCAGCCCTTGGCCCAGGGATCAAGAGACCCAGTACTTC.

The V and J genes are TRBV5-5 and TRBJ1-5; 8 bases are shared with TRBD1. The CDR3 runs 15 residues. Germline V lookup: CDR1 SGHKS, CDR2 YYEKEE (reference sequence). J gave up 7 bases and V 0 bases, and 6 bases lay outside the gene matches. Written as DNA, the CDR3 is TGTGCCAGCAGCTTGGGACAGGGGAGGGGACAGCCCCAGCATTTT. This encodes CASSLGQGRGQPQHF.

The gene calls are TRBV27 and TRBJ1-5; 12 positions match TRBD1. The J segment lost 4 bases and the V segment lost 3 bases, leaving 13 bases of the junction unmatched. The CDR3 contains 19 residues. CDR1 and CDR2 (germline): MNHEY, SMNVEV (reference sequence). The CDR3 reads CASSFLGTGGSKSNQPQHF. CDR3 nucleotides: TGTGCCAGCAGTTTTTTGGGGACAGGGGGCTCCAAATCAAATCAGCCCCAGCATTTT.